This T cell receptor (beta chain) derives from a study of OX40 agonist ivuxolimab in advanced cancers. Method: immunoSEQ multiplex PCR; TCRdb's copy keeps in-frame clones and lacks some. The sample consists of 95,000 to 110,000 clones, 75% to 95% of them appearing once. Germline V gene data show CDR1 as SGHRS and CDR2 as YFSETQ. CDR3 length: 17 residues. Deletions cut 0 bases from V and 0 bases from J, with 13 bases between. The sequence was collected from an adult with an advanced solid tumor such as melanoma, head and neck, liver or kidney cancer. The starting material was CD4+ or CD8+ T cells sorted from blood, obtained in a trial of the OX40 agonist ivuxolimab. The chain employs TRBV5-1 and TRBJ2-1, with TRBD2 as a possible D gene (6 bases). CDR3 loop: CASSLGVSGSSYNEQFF. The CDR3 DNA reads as TGCGCCAGCAGCTTGGGGGTTAGCGGAAGCTCCTACAATGAGCAGTTCTTC.